This T cell receptor beta chain was identified during a study of cytomegalovirus exposure and HLA in healthy donors. Regarding the study as a whole: For TCR beta chains, V- and J-gene trimming was later linked to a missense DCLRE1C variant. An analysis that came later showed most CMV-associated TCR beta chains appearing HLA-restricted.

60 Vbeta and 13 Jbeta primers were used in PCR. Generated by immunoSEQ multiplex PCR, the TCRdb table keeps only in-frame clones and is missing some. The data hold approximately 180,000 clones, with approximately 70% observed a single time. The CDR3 has 13 amino acids. Trimming shortened V by 2 bases and J by 4 bases, and 8 bases separated the two germline ends. Per germline, CDR1 KGHSH and CDR2 LQKENI. In this sample, this clone turned up a few times. Its antigen is as yet unknown. This same CDR3 is encoded by further DNA sequences in the sample. This sequence was found in a human donor in good health. J is TRBJ1-2 and V is TRBV18; no clear D. Sample: PBMCs. This CDR3 is CASSPAGGYGYTF. The DNA for the CDR3 is TGTGCCAGCTCACCAGCGGGCGGCTATGGCTACACCTTC.